The 19 T cell receptor beta chains listed next were all sequenced from one sample in a study of T cell changes during pregnancy in multiple sclerosis. Method: immunoSEQ multiplex PCR; TCRdb's copy keeps in-frame clones and lacks some. The top ten hold 1.5% to 2.5% of the sample, which has tens of thousands of clones, roughly 90% seen once. The specimen comprised peripheral blood, sampled in the second trimester of pregnancy. These receptors were collected from a female donor with multiple sclerosis, enrolled in a pregnancy study.

V and J are TRBV7-6 and TRBJ2-5, with D possibly being TRBD2 (6 bases). CDR1 SGHVS and CDR2 FNYEAQ come from the germline V gene. Between the trimmed V and J ends, which lost 1 base and 4 bases, there was a span of 13 bases. The CDR3 has 15 residues. CDR3 loop: CASSLVGGTGETQYF. The CDR3 nucleotides read TGTGCCAGCAGCTTAGTAGGCGGGACTGGAGAGACCCAGTACTTC. The entire variable domain, with the rest obtained from reference TRBV7-6 and TRBJ2-5, is as follows: GAGVSQSPRYKVTKRGQDVALRCDPISGHVSLYWYRQALGQGPEFLTYFNYEAQQDKSGLPNDRFSAERPEGSISTLTIQRTEQRDSAMYRCASSLVGGTGETQYFGPGTRLLVL.

The chain is built from TRBV7-2 and TRBJ1-5, with D hard to call. Trimming removed 5 bases at V and 0 bases at J, with 17 bases between. This CDR3 spans 17 amino acids. Germline CDR1 reads SGHTA; CDR2 reads FQGNSA. The CDR3 DNA sequence: TGTGCCAGCAGCCCTTCGGGAGGAAGCTATAGCAATCAGCCCCAGCATTTT. Protein product: CASSPSGGSYSNQPQHF. Based on the CDR3 plus reference TRBV7-2 and TRBJ1-5, the full variable domain is GAGVSQSPSNKVTEKGKDVELRCDPISGHTALYWYRQSLGQGLEFLIYFQGNSAPDKSGLPSDRFSAERTGGSVSTLTIQRTQQEDSAVYLCASSPSGGSYSNQPQHFGDGTRLSIL.

This clone has a handful of counts. The chain links TRBV4-2 to TRBJ2-3; possibly TRBD2 for D (6 bases). Between the trimmed V and J ends, which lost 4 bases and 6 bases, there was a span of 14 bases. In germline, CDR1 is LGHNA, CDR2 YNFKEQ. The CDR3 contains 14 residues. The CDR3 region has the DNA TGTGCCAGCAGCCTGGGACTCACCGGTGATACGCAGTATTTT. This codes for CASSLGLTGDTQYF.

The chain has TRBV7-2 and TRBJ1-1, with D unresolved. This CDR3 comprises 14 residues. Trimming removed 5 bases from V and 2 bases from J, with 12 bases in between. Germline CDR1 SGHTA, CDR2 FQGNSA. The CDR3 DNA reads as TGTGCCAGCAGCCCGCGCCCACCAAACACTGAAGCTTTCTTT. Translation: CASSPRPPNTEAFF.

The chain carries TRBV30 and TRBJ2-2, with a possible D match to TRBD2 (5 bases). This CDR3 is built from 19 residues. Trimming pared 4 bases from V and 3 bases from J, leaving 27 bases between. Per germline, CDR1 GTSNPN and CDR2 SVGIG (reference sequence). CDR3 in amino acids: CAWTSALVFGVPHTGELFF. CDR3 DNA sequence: TGTGCCTGGACGTCGGCCCTTGTTTTCGGGGTCCCACACACCGGGGAGCTGTTTTTT.

V gene TRBV28 combines with J gene TRBJ2-1, with D maybe TRBD2 (5 bases). The CDR3 consists of 14 residues. Trimming stripped 7 bases from V and 1 base from J, with 11 bases between. Germline loops: CDR1 MDHEN, CDR2 SYDVKM. The CDR3 loop reads CASIEGGSYNEQFF. In nucleotides, the CDR3 is TGTGCCAGCATAGAGGGCGGGTCCTACAATGAGCAGTTCTTC.

The J gene is TRBJ2-7, the V gene TRBV13, with 7 bases aligning to TRBD2. This CDR3 contains 16 residues. The junction had 10 bases not matched to a gene; V was cut back by 5 bases and J by 0 bases. Germline CDR1 and CDR2: PRHDT and FYEKMQ (reference sequence). The DNA of the CDR3 is TGTGCCAGCAGCCAAGGTTTCGCGGGGGACTCCTACGAGCAGTACTTC. Translated, it gives CASSQGFAGDSYEQYF.

The CDR3 loop reads CASSLARGTRDYQETQYF. CDR3 in DNA: TGCGCCAGCAGCTTGGCCCGGGGGACCCGGGACTACCAAGAGACCCAGTACTTC. J is TRBJ2-5 and V is TRBV5-1; D is perhaps TRBD2 (6 bases). V was shortened by 0 bases and J by 0 bases, with 18 bases between the two germline ends. CDR1 is SGHRS and CDR2 is YFSETQ in the germline V gene. The CDR3 is 18 amino acids.

This rearrangement joins TRBV28 to TRBJ1-2; no firm D call. Deletions cut 4 bases from V and 4 bases from J, with 13 bases between. The CDR3 loop spans 14 amino acids. Germline CDR1 reads MDHEN; CDR2 reads SYDVKM. The CDR3 nucleotides read TGTGCCAGCAGTTCGTCCCTGAGGGTCTATGGCTACACCTTC. This translates into CASSSSLRVYGYTF.

The chain recombines TRBV6-5 with TRBJ2-7; TRBD1 aligns across 9 bases. This CDR3 contains 15 residues. Per the germline V gene, CDR1 is MNHEY and CDR2 is SVGAGI. V lost 4 bases, J lost 4 bases, and 8 bases stayed unmatched. The CDR3 spells CASSSGWDREYEQYF. CDR3 nucleotide sequence: TGTGCCAGCAGTTCCGGATGGGACAGGGAGTACGAGCAGTACTTC.

J is TRBJ1-2 and V is TRBV9, with 8 bases aligning to TRBD1. J lost 4 bases, V lost 3 bases, and 11 bases had no gene match. This CDR3 region has 16 residues. CDR1 and CDR2 (germline): SGDLS, YYNGEE. The CDR3 loop is CASSGARQGNGYGYTF. CDR3 coding DNA: TGTGCCAGCAGCGGTGCCCGACAGGGGAACGGCTATGGCTACACCTTC.

The J gene is TRBJ2-7, the V gene TRBV19; D remains ambiguous. The CDR3 covers 12 residues. V lost 4 bases, J lost 2 bases, and 6 bases lay in between. Looked up from germline, CDR1 is LNHDA and CDR2 is SQIVND (reference sequence). The CDR3 DNA follows: TGTGCCAGTAGTAGCAGCGCCTACGAGCAGTACTTC. Translating it yields CASSSSAYEQYF. Full variable domain (missing parts from reference TRBV19 and TRBJ2-7): DGGITQSPKYLFRKEGQNVTLSCEQNLNHDAMYWYRQDPGQGLRLIYYSQIVNDFQKGDIAEGYSVSREKKESFPLTVTSAQKNPTAFYLCASSSSAYEQYFGPGTRLTVT.

The rearrangement joins TRBV5-4 to TRBJ2-4; 10 nucleotides match TRBD1. The CDR3 spans 17 residues. Germline CDR1 is SGHNT and CDR2 is YYREEE (reference sequence). Germline trimming cut 4 bases from V and 0 bases from J; bases unmatched to any gene: 7. The CDR3: CASSRDRGPLAKNIQYF. Here the CDR3 DNA reads TGTGCCAGCAGCCGGGACAGGGGTCCCCTAGCCAAAAACATTCAGTACTTC.

This chain links TRBV6-5 with TRBJ1-1; tentative D call: TRBD1 (5 bases). V shed 0 bases and J shed 7 bases, with 9 bases lying between them. Germline lookup yields CDR1 MNHEY and CDR2 SVGAGI. CDR3 size: 13 residues. The CDR3 is CASSYSLQGEAFF. The CDR3 coding sequence is TGTGCCAGCAGTTACTCGCTCCAGGGTGAAGCTTTCTTT.

The V gene is TRBV18, the J gene TRBJ2-3, with D perhaps TRBD2 (7 bases). Trimming left V 3 bases short and J 2 bases short, with 18 bases between. Germline values: CDR1 KGHSH, CDR2 LQKENI. The CDR3 runs to 17 residues. The CDR3 coding sequence is TGTGCCAGCTCACCGCTAAGGGCGGGGGCGAACACAGATACGCAGTATTTT. Protein sequence: CASSPLRAGANTDTQYF.

The chain joins TRBV7-9 to TRBJ1-1, with 7 bases identical to TRBD1. With 5 bases clipped from V and 2 bases from J, the junction kept 8 bases outside the gene matches. The germline V gene has CDR1 SEHNR and CDR2 FQNEAQ (reference sequence). The CDR3 extends over 15 amino acids. This chain's CDR3 is CASSKGARGNTEAFF. CDR3 in DNA: TGTGCCAGCAGCAAGGGGGCGCGAGGAAACACTGAAGCTTTCTTT.

The chain couples TRBV5-4 to TRBJ1-6; 7 bases line up with TRBD1. Looked up from germline, CDR1 is SGHNT and CDR2 is YYREEE (reference sequence). The CDR3 is 15 amino acids. The V segment lost 0 bases and the J segment 7 bases; nucleotides outside the gene matches: 4. CDR3 in DNA: TGTGCCAGCAGCTTGGCCGCAGGGGGGAATTCACCCCTCCACTTT. This encodes CASSLAAGGNSPLHF.

CDR3 loop: CASSRRPGGLGMRETQYF. As DNA, the CDR3 is TGCGCCAGCAGCAGGAGGCCCGGAGGGTTGGGTATGCGCGAGACCCAGTACTTC. V gene TRBV5-1 combines with J gene TRBJ2-5; perhaps TRBD2 as D (6 bases). From germline, CDR1 is SGHRS and CDR2 YFSETQ. The CDR3 contains 18 residues. The ends were cut back, 4 bases at V and 5 bases at J, with 27 bases in the middle.

The CDR3 DNA follows: TGTGCCAGCAGTCGAGGGACTAGTGGCACAGATACGCAGTATTTT. This translates into CASSRGTSGTDTQYF. This chain joins TRBV28 and TRBJ2-3; 8 bases are shared with TRBD2. The germline CDR1 and CDR2 sequences are MDHEN and SYDVKM. Losses at the gene ends were 5 bases for V and 1 base for J; bases not matched to a gene: 5. The CDR3 contains 15 residues.